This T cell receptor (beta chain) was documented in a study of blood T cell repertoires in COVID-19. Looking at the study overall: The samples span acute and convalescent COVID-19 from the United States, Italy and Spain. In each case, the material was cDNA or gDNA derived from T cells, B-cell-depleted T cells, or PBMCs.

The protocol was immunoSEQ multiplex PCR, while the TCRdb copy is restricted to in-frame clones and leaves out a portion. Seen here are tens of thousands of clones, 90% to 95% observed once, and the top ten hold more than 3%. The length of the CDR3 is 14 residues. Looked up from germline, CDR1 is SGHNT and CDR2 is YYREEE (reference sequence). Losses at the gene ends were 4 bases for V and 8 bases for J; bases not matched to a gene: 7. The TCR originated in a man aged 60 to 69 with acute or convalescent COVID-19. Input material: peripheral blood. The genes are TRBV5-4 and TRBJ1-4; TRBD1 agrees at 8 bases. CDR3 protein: CASSADRGGEKLFF. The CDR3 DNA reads TGTGCCAGCAGCGCCGACAGGGGAGGAGAAAAACTGTTTTTT.